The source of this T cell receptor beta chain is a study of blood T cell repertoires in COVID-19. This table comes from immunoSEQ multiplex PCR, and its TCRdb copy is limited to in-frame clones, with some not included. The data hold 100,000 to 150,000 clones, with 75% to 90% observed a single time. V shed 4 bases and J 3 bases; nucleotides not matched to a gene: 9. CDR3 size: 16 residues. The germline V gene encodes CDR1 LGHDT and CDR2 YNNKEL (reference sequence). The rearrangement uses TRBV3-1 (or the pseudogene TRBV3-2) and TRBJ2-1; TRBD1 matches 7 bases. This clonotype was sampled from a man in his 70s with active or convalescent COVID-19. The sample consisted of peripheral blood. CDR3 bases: TGTGCCAGCAGCCCAACCCCCGGGACAGACTACAATGAGCAGTTCTTC. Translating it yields CASSPTPGTDYNEQFF.